Following are 21 T cell receptor beta chains from one sample sequenced in a study of graft-versus-host responses after intestinal transplantation. These receptors have no known antigen. Data came from immunoSEQ multiplex PCR; TCRdb stores just in-frame clones and leaves some out. The table shows just under 50,000 clones, with about 81% occurring only once. This material consisted of unstimulated CD4+ T cells sorted from spleen or lymph node cells, taken before transplant. The receptors were sampled from a human donor who was the organ donor for an intestinal transplant.

The rearrangement uses TRBV4-1 and TRBJ2-1; D is ambiguous. The CDR3 has 13 amino acids. V shed 0 bases and J shed 9 bases, with 9 bases lying between them. Germline CDR1 MGHRA, CDR2 YSYEKL. CDR3: CASSQDDLGEQFF. The CDR3 DNA reads TGCGCCAGCAGCCAAGATGACCTCGGTGAGCAGTTCTTC.

This clone has only a few counts. The chain joins TRBV30 to TRBJ2-1; D possibly corresponds to TRBD1 (6 bases). CDR1 is GTSNPN and CDR2 is SVGIG in the germline V gene (reference sequence). Trimming stripped 1 base from V and 11 bases from J, with 12 bases between. The CDR3 runs to 12 residues. As DNA, the CDR3 is TGTGCCTGGAGTGAATACAGGGACAAGCAGTTCTTC. This gives the protein CAWSEYRDKQFF.

The chain joins TRBV11-3 to TRBJ2-1; D gene uncertain. The CDR3 spans 15 residues. V lost 5 bases and J lost 1, with 12 bases in between. In germline, CDR1 is SGHNT, CDR2 YENEEA. The CDR3 reads CASSNVRGSYNEQFF. The DNA of the CDR3 is TGTGCCAGCAGCAACGTTAGAGGTTCCTACAATGAGCAGTTCTTC.

About this clone itself: Other DNA variants within this sample encode the same CDR3. V and J are TRBV5-8 and TRBJ1-5; 9 positions match TRBD1. The CDR3 totals 14 residues. The germline V gene has CDR1 SGHTS and CDR2 YDEGEE. V trimming: 0 bases; J trimming: 6 bases; junction bases outside the gene matches: 1. Here the CDR3 reads CASSLETGGQPQHF. DNA for the CDR3: TGTGCCAGCAGCTTGGAGACAGGGGGTCAGCCCCAGCATTTT.

This CDR3 is CASSLAQFTDTQYF. CDR3 nucleotides: TGTGCCAGCAGCTTGGCTCAGTTCACAGATACGCAGTATTTT. This chain uses TRBV5-4 with TRBJ2-3; D remains ambiguous. The CDR3 length is 14 residues. From germline, CDR1 is SGHNT and CDR2 YYREEE (reference sequence). Trimming took off 0 bases at V and 2 bases at J, with 7 bases between the two ends.

V is TRBV30 and J is TRBJ1-2, with D perhaps matching TRBD1 (5 bases). The CDR3 loop spans 13 amino acids. Germline V gene data show CDR1 as GTSNPN and CDR2 as SVGIG (reference sequence). V lost 0 bases, J lost 8 bases, and 13 bases lay in between. CDR3 region: CAWSVRVRAGYTF. DNA of the CDR3: TGTGCCTGGAGTGTACGTGTCAGGGCCGGCTACACCTTC.

J is TRBJ2-3 and V is TRBV28; TRBD2 matches at 10 bases. This CDR3 spans 14 amino acids. Germline V gene lookup returns CDR1 MDHEN and CDR2 SYDVKM. The V gene end was trimmed by 2 bases and the J gene end by 4 bases; junction bases not matched to a gene: 0. CDR3 sequence (DNA): TGTGCCAGCAGTTTACTAGCGGGAGCAGATACGCAGTATTTT. It yields the protein CASSLLAGADTQYF.

The V call is TRBV12-5, the J call TRBJ2-2, with 10 bases identical to TRBD2. Germline assignment: CDR1 LGHNT and CDR2 FRNRAP. The CDR3 length is 17 residues. V trimming: 1 base; J trimming: 1 base; junction bases outside the gene matches: 3. Here the CDR3 DNA reads TGTGCTAGTGGTTTGGACCGGACTAGCGGGAACACCGGGGAGCTGTTTTTT. Its translation: CASGLDRTSGNTGELFF.

This chain connects TRBV27 to TRBJ1-5, with D possibly being TRBD1 (5 bases). The V and J ends lost 1 base and 5 bases respectively, with 9 bases between them. The germline V gene encodes CDR1 MNHEY and CDR2 SMNVEV (reference sequence). CDR3 length equals 14 residues. The CDR3 DNA sequence: TGTGCCAGCAGTTTATACGGGGGACATCAGCCCCAGCATTTT. Its translation: CASSLYGGHQPQHF.

The chain uses TRBV4-3 and TRBJ2-3, with 12 bases aligning to TRBD1. Germline V gene data show CDR1 as LGHNA and CDR2 as YSLEER. The V gene end was trimmed by 2 bases and the J gene end by 6 bases; junction bases not matched to a gene: 9. CDR3 size: 17 residues. The CDR3 DNA is TGCGCCAGCAGCCAATCTACCGGGACAGGGGGCGCGGATACGCAGTATTTT. It codes for CASSQSTGTGGADTQYF.

The rearrangement joins TRBV27 to TRBJ1-6; D is unresolved. The V end lost 7 bases, the J end lost 3 bases, and 7 bases lay between the germline ends. The CDR3 consists of 13 residues. The germline gives CDR1 MNHEY, CDR2 SMNVEV (reference sequence). CDR3: CASTSVYNSPLHF. CDR3 DNA sequence: TGTGCCAGCACGAGTGTCTATAATTCACCCCTCCACTTT.

The J gene is TRBJ2-7, the V gene TRBV2, with 10 nucleotides matching TRBD1. The CDR3 extends over 18 amino acids. With V trimmed by 4 bases and J by 0 bases, 12 bases remained unmatched. Germline CDR1 and CDR2: SNHLY and FYNNEI. CDR3 bases: TGTGCCAGCAGTGCGGGGACAGGGGCCCCCTTCAGCTCCTACGAGCAGTACTTC. Translated: CASSAGTGAPFSSYEQYF.

The V and J genes are TRBV6-1 and TRBJ2-7; 7 bases fit TRBD1. The V segment lost 8 bases and the J segment 2 bases; nucleotides outside the gene matches: 3. The CDR3 length is 12 residues. Germline V gene sequence: CDR1 MNHNS, CDR2 SASEGT. CDR3 DNA: TGTGCCAGCTGGGACAGTCCCTACGAGCAGTACTTC. This codes for CASWDSPYEQYF.

The chain recombines TRBV6-1 with TRBJ1-5; D gene uncertain. Trimming took 8 bases from V and 5 from J, leaving 4 bases between them. The CDR3 totals 10 residues. Germline values: CDR1 MNHNS, CDR2 SASEGT. The CDR3 DNA reads as TGTGCCAGCGGGTATCAGCCCCAGCATTTT. It is translated as CASGYQPQHF.

The CDR3 nucleotides read TGTGCCAGCAGTTCAAGCATCCAGCGGGGAACCTACGAGCAGTACTTC. Translated, it gives CASSSSIQRGTYEQYF. J is TRBJ2-7 and V is TRBV11-3, with TRBD2 identical over 7 bases. Germline CDR1 is SGHNT and CDR2 is YENEEA. J lost 2 bases, V lost 6 bases, and 13 bases had no gene match. CDR3 length equals 16 residues.

This clone was seen only once. The chain carries TRBV10-1 and TRBJ1-2; D gene unclear. V shed 0 bases and J shed 2 bases, with 4 bases lying between them. The germline V gene encodes CDR1 WNHNN and CDR2 SYGVQD (reference sequence). The CDR3 has 13 residues. DNA of the CDR3: TGCGCCAGCAGTGAGTCGAAGAACTATGGCTACACCTTC. Translated: CASSESKNYGYTF.

This clone was observed a handful of times. The J gene is TRBJ2-1, the V gene TRBV27; TRBD1 might be the D (5 bases). The CDR3 has 11 residues. The germline V gene has CDR1 MNHEY and CDR2 SMNVEV (reference sequence). The V end lost 9 bases, the J end lost 6 bases, and 9 bases lay between the germline ends. CDR3 region: CASKGFNEQFF. As DNA, the CDR3 is TGTGCCAGTAAGGGGTTCAATGAGCAGTTCTTC.

The rearrangement links TRBV5-4 to TRBJ1-4; 9 nucleotides align to TRBD1. The junction had 2 bases not matched to a gene; V was cut back by 4 bases and J by 7 bases. The CDR3 sequence is 13 residues long. Germline CDR1 and CDR2: SGHNT and YYREEE (reference sequence). The CDR3 spells CASSRGQGEKLFF. The CDR3 nucleotides read TGTGCCAGCAGCCGGGGACAGGGTGAAAAACTGTTTTTT.

V gene TRBV10-3 combines with J gene TRBJ2-3; D is possibly TRBD2 (5 bases). The CDR3 has 14 amino acids. CDR1 and CDR2 from the germline V gene are ENHRY and SYGVKD. V lost 4 bases and J 5 bases, leaving 13 bases between the germline ends. The CDR3 sequence: CAISAASWGDTQYF. The DNA for the CDR3 is TGTGCCATCAGTGCGGCTAGCTGGGGAGATACGCAGTATTTT.

This clone has just one count. The chain carries TRBV6-5 and TRBJ2-7; D not resolved. Germline V gene data show CDR1 as MNHEY and CDR2 as SVGAGI. V dropped 3 bases and J dropped 5 bases, with 8 bases sitting between them. The CDR3 is 12 amino acids. CDR3 loop: CASSYQWNEQYF. The CDR3 DNA reads TGTGCCAGCAGTTATCAGTGGAACGAGCAGTACTTC.

This clone was counted only a few times. This chain joins TRBV6-1 and TRBJ1-5; 10 bases are shared with TRBD1. Germline CDR1 MNHNS, CDR2 SASEGT. This CDR3 comprises 15 residues. Unmatched junction bases numbered 12, after V lost 9 bases and J lost 7 bases. The CDR3 loop reads CASTDRDRGGQPQHF. In DNA form, the CDR3 reads TGTGCCAGTACTGACAGGGACAGGGGAGGCCAGCCCCAGCATTTT.